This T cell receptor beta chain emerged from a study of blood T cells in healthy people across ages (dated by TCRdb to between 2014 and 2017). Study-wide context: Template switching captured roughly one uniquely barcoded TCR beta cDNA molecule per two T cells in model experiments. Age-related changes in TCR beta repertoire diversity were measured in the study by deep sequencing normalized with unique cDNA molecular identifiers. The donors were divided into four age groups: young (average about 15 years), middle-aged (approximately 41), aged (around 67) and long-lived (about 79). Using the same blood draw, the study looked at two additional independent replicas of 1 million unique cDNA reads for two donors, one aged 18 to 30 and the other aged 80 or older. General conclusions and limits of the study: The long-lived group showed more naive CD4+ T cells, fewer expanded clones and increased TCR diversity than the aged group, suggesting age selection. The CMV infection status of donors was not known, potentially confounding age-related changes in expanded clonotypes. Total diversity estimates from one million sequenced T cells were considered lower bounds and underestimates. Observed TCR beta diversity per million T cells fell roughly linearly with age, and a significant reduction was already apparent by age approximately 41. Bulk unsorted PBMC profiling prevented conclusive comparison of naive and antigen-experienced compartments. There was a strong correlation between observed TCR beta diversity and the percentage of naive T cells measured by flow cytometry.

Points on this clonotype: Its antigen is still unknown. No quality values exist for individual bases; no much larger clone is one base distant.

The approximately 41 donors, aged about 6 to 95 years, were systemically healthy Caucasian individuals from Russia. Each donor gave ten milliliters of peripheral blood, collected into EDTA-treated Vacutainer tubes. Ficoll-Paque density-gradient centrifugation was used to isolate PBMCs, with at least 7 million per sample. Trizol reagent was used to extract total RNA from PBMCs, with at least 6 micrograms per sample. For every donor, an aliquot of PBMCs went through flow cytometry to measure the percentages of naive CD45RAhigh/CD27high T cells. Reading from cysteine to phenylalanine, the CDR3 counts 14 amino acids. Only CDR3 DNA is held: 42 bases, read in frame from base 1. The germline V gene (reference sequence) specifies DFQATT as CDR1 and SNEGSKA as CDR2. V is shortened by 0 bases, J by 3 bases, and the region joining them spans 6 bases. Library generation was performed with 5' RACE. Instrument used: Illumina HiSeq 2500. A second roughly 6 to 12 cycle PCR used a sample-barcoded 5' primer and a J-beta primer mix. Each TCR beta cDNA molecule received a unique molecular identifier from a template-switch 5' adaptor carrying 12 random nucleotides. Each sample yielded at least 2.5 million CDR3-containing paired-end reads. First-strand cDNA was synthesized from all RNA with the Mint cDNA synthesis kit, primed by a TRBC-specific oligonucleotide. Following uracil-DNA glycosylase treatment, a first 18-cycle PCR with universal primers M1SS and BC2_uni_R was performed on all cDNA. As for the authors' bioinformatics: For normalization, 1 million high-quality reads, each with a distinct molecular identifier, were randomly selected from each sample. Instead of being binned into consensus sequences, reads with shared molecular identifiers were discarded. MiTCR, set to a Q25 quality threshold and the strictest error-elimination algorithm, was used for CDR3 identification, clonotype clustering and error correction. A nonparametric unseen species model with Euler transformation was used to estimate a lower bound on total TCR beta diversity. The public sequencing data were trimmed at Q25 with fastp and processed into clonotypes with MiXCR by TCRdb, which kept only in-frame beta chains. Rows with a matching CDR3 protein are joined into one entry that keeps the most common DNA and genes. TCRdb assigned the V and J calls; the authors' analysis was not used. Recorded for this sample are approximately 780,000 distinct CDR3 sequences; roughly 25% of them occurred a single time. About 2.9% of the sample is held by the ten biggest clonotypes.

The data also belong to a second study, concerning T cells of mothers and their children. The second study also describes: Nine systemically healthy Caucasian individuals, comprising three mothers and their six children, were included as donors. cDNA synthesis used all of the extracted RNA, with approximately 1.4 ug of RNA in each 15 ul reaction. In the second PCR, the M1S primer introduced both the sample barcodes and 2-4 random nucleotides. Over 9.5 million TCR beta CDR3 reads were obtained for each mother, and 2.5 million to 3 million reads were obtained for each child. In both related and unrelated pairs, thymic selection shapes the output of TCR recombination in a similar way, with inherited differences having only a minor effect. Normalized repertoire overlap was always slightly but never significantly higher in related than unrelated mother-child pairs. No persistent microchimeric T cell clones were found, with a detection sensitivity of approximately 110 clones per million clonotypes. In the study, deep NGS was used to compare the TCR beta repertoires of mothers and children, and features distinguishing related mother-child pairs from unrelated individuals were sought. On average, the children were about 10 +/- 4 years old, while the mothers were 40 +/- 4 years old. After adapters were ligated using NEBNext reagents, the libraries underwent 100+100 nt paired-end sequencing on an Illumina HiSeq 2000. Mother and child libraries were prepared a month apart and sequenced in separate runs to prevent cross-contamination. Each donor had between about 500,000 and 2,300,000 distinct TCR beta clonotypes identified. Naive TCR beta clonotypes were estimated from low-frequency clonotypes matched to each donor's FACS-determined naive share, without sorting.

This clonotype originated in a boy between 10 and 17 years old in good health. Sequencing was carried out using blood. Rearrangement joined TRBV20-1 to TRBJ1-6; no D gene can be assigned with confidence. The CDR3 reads CSAREGNYNSPLHF. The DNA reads TGCAGTGCTAGAGAGGGGAACTATAATTCACCCCTCCACTTT.